This T cell receptor (beta chain) comes out of a study of shared clonotypes between healthy human individuals. Study conclusions and caveats: The generation probabilities recorded for non-shared clonotypes fell below those of clonotypes shared by all four donors. Even with large depth, rarefaction showed that sorted-subset sequencing was incomplete.

Of note for this clone: As yet, its antigen is unknown.

Germline CDR1 reads LNHDA; CDR2 reads SQIVND (reference sequence). CDR3 size: 15 residues. Trimming took 0 bases from V and 5 from J, leaving 10 bases between them. Some clones are missing from TCRdb's copy, which holds only in-frame ones; the method was immunoSEQ multiplex PCR. This repertoire shows about 980,000 clones, over 60% found once; its top ten account for roughly 1.5%. The J gene is TRBJ2-2, the V gene TRBV19; D call uncertain. The specimen was memory CD4+ T cells sorted from blood. As for subset: CD45RA-negative fraction. This clonotype was obtained from a man between 18 and 35 years old in good health. The CDR3 bases are TGTGCCAGTAGTATAGACAGGTGGGAAACCGGGGAGCTGTTTTTT. Residues: CASSIDRWETGELFF. Full variable domain (rest looked up from reference TRBV19 and TRBJ2-2): DGGITQSPKYLFRKEGQNVTLSCEQNLNHDAMYWYRQDPGQGLRLIYYSQIVNDFQKGDIAEGYSVSREKKESFPLTVTSAQKNPTAFYLCASSIDRWETGELFFGEGSRLTVL.